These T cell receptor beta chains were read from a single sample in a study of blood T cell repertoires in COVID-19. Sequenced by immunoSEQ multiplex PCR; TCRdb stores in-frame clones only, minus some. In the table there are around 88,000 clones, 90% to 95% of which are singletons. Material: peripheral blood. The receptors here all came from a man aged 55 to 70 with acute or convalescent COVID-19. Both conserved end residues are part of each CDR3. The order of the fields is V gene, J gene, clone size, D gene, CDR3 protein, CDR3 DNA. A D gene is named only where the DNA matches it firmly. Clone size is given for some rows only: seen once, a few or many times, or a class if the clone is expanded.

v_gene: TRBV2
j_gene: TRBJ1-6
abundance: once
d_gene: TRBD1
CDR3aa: CASSVTGDSPLHF
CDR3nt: TGTGCCAGCAGTGTAACAGGGGATTCACCCCTCCACTTT

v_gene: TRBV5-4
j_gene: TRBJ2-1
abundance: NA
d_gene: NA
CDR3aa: CASSVPGLPLNEQFF
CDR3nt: TGTGCCAGCAGCGTCCCGGGACTTCCCCTAAATGAGCAGTTCTTC

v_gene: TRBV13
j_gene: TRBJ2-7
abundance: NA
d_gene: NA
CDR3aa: CASSLVGVTYEQYF
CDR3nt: TGTGCCAGCAGCTTAGTAGGGGTAACCTACGAGCAGTACTTC

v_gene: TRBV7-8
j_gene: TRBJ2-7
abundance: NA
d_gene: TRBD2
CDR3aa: CASSSLAAGGTYEQYF
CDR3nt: TGTGCCAGCAGCTCACTGGCCGCGGGAGGGACCTACGAGCAGTACTTC

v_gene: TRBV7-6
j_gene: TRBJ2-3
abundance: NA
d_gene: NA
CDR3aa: CASSLGSGATDTQYF
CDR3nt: TGTGCCAGCAGCTTAGGTAGCGGTGCCACAGATACGCAGTATTTT

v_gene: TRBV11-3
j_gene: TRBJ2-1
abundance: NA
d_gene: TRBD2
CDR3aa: CASSLESPLAGVGYNEQFF
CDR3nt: TGTGCCAGCAGCTTAGAGTCCCCCCTAGCGGGAGTTGGCTACAATGAGCAGTTCTTC

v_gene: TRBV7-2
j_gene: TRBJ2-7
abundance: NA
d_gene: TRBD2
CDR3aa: CASSPQLITGGYHEQYF
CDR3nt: TGTGCCAGCAGCCCTCAGCTTATAACGGGAGGTTACCACGAGCAGTACTTC

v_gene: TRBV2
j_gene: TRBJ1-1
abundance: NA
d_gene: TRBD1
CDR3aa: CASNRQGVNTEAFF
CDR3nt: TGTGCCAGCAACCGACAGGGGGTTAACACTGAAGCTTTCTTT

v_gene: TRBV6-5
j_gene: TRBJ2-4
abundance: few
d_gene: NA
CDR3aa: CASSYGGKNIQYF
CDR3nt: TGTGCCAGCAGTTACGGGGGGAAAAACATTCAGTACTTC

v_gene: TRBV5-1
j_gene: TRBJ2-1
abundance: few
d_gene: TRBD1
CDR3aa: CASSWGQGKGEQFF
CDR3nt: TGCGCCAGCAGCTGGGGACAGGGTAAGGGTGAGCAGTTCTTC

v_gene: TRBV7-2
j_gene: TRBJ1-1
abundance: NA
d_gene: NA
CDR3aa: CASSLEVGENTEAFF
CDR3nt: TGTGCCAGCAGCTTAGAGGTCGGGGAGAACACTGAAGCTTTCTTT

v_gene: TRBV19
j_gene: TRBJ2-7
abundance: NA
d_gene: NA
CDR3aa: CASSMIPGQGWIEQYF
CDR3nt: TGTGCCAGTAGTATGATCCCGGGGCAGGGGTGGATCGAGCAGTACTTC

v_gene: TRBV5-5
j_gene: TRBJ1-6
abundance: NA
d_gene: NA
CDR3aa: CASSLPASSYNSPLHF
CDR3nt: TGTGCCAGCAGCTTGCCGGCTAGCTCCTATAATTCACCCCTCCACTTT

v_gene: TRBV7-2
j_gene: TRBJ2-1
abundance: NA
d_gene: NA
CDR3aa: CASSLDQSMYEQFF
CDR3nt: TGTGCCAGCAGCTTAGACCAGTCAATGTATGAGCAGTTCTTC

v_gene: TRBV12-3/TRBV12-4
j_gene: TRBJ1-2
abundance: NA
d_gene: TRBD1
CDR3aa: CASRGQGDYGYTF
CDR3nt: TGTGCCAGCAGGGGACAGGGGGACTATGGCTACACCTTC

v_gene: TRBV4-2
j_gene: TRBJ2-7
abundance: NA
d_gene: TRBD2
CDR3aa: CASSAAGAGTYEQYF
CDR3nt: TGTGCCAGCAGCGCAGCGGGGGCGGGGACCTACGAGCAGTACTTC

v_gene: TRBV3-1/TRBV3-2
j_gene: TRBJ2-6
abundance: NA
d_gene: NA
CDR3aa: CASSLQGSGANVLTF
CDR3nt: TGTGCCAGCAGCCTCCAGGGATCTGGGGCCAACGTCCTGACTTTC

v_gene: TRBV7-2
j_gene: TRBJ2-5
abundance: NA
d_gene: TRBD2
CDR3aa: CASSRRLAGVGPETQYF
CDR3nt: TGTGCCAGCAGCCGCCGACTAGCGGGAGTCGGTCCAGAGACCCAGTACTTC

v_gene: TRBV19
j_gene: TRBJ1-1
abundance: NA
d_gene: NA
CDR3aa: CASSIKGDTEAFF
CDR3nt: TGTGCCAGTAGTATTAAGGGGGACACTGAAGCTTTCTTT

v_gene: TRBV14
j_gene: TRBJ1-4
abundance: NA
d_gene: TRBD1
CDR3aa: CASSHGTGGIYEKLFF
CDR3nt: TGTGCCAGCAGCCATGGGACAGGCGGAATTTATGAAAAACTGTTTTTT

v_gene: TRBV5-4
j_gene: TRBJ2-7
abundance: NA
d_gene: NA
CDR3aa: CASSLAGGTGSRFEQYF
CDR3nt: TGTGCCAGCAGCTTGGCGGGGGGGACAGGGTCAAGGTTCGAGCAGTACTTC

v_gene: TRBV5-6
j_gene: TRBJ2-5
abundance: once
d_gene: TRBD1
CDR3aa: CASSAFGQAKNPKLYF
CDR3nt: TGTGCCAGCAGCGCCTTCGGACAGGCAAAGAATCCCAAGCTGTACTTC

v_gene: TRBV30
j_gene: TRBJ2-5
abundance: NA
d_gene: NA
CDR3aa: CAWSVNTQETQYF
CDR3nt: TGTGCCTGGAGTGTAAATACTCAAGAGACCCAGTACTTC

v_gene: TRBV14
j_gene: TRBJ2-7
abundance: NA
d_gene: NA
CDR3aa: CASSQGTAYTYEQYF
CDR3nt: TGTGCCAGCAGCCAAGGGACAGCTTATACCTACGAGCAGTACTTC

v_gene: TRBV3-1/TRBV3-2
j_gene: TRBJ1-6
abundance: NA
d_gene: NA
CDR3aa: CASSQDDIDSSPLHF
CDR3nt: TGTGCCAGCAGCCAAGACGACATCGACAGTTCACCCCTCCACTTT

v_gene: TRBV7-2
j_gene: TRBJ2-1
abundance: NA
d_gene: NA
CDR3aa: CASSLVSAGNEQFF
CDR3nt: TGTGCCAGCAGCTTAGTCTCCGCAGGCAATGAGCAGTTCTTC

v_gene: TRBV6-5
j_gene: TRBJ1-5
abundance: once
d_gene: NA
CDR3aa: CASRTENNQPQHF
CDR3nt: TGTGCCAGCAGGACAGAGAATAATCAGCCCCAGCATTTT